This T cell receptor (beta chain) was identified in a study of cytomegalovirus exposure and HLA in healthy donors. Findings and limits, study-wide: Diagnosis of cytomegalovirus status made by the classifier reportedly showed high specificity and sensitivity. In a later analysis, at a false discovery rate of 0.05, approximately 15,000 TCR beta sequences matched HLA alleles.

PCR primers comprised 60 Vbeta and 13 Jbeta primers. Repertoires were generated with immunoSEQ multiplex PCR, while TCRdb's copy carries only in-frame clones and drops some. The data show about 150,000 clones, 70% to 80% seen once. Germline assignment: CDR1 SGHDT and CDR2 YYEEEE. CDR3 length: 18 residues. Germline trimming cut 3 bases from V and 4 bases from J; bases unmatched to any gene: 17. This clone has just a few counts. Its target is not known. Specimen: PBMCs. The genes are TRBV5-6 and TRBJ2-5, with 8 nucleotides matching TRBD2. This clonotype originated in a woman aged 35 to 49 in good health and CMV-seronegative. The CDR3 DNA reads TGTGCCAGCAGCTCCGGAGTTGCGGGGGGTCACCAGAGAGAGACCCAGTACTTC. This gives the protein CASSSGVAGGHQRETQYF.